A selection of T cell receptor beta chains follows, all from one sample in a study of cytomegalovirus exposure and HLA in healthy donors. The assay was immunoSEQ multiplex PCR, and TCRdb's table has in-frame clones only and misses some. The sample yields about 180,000 clones, about 78% seen once. The material sequenced was PBMCs. The receptors were sampled from a man in his sixties in good health and CMV-seronegative. CDR3s include the opening cysteine and the closing phenylalanine or tryptophan. A D gene is named only where the DNA matches it firmly.

d_call,cdr3_length,j_call,v_call,cdr3_aa
TRBD2,13,TRBJ2-7,TRBV30,CAWWTGGPYEQYF
TRBD1,16,TRBJ1-4,TRBV28,CASSFPGQGYNEKLFF
TRBD1,14,TRBJ1-6,TRBV5-1,CASSLGGGNSPLHF
NA,13,TRBJ2-3,TRBV5-1,CASSDQGTDTQYF
TRBD2,15,TRBJ2-5,TRBV2,CASSERRGWGETQYF
NA,12,TRBJ1-3,TRBV7-9,CASSPGGNAIYF
TRBD1,16,TRBJ2-3,TRBV4-1,CASSYDRDRGPATQYF
NA,13,TRBJ2-7,TRBV10-3,CAIEDGSSYEQYF
TRBD2,14,TRBJ2-3,TRBV29-1,CSAAASGGSDTQYF
NA,15,TRBJ1-5,TRBV19,CASTPGGYSNQPQHF
TRBD2,14,TRBJ2-1,TRBV7-6,CASSTPSGSNEQFF
NA,16,TRBJ1-4,TRBV19,CASSMVGRSRREKLFF
NA,15,TRBJ2-2,TRBV18,CASSPEGAWTGELFF
NA,13,TRBJ1-1,TRBV30,CACSGQSYTEAFF
NA,12,TRBJ1-1,TRBV6-5,CASSSRDIEAFF
NA,16,TRBJ1-5,TRBV4-3,CASSQSRNSYNQPQHF
NA,13,TRBJ1-2,TRBV30,CAWSSAGEGGYTF
NA,13,TRBJ1-1,TRBV6-5,CASSYGQLTEAFF
NA,13,TRBJ2-5,TRBV7-3,CASSFGTQETQYF
NA,12,TRBJ2-1,TRBV7-2,CASSVTTTLQFF
TRBD1,16,TRBJ2-2,TRBV10-3,CAISLVGGSGTGELFF
NA,13,TRBJ1-1,TRBV29-1,CSVRRPMGGEAFF
TRBD1,17,TRBJ1-5,TRBV19,CASSPLGQGRSNQPQHF
TRBD1,15,TRBJ2-3,TRBV5-1,CASSLGDRATDTQYF
NA,16,TRBJ1-5,TRBV19,CASSTDGTHSNQPQHF
NA,21,TRBJ2-1,TRBV12-2,CASRLASPRGAKRRWMGEQFF
TRBD1,15,TRBJ2-3,TRBV18,CASSPGTGVTDTQYF
TRBD1,14,TRBJ1-4,TRBV10-2,CASKRQGGGEKLFF
NA,14,TRBJ2-2,TRBV27,CASSSLSGTGELFF
TRBD1,15,TRBJ2-5,TRBV7-8,CASSSPNRGQETQYF
NA,15,TRBJ2-3,TRBV5-1,CASSLLGVGTDTQYF
TRBD1,13,TRBJ1-1,TRBV7-9,CASSTGGNTEAFF
TRBD2,14,TRBJ2-7,TRBV28,CASTNPGGAREQYF
TRBD1,16,TRBJ1-1,TRBV10-3,CAISTSRTGVGTEAFF
NA,13,TRBJ1-1,TRBV7-8,CASSLRGNTEAFF
TRBD1,17,TRBJ1-2,TRBV30,CACDRGTGGEENYGYPF
TRBD1,15,TRBJ2-7,TRBV11-2,CASSSSQGAGYEQYF
TRBD1,16,TRBJ2-3,TRBV6-5,CASSFTGGLSLDTQYF
TRBD1,15,TRBJ2-7,TRBV7-9,CASSGQGQISYEQYF
TRBD2,16,TRBJ2-1,TRBV10-1,CASSVLTSGVFNEQFF
TRBD2,14,TRBJ2-5,TRBV5-1,CASSFGTSEETQYF
NA,11,NA,TRBV29-1,CSAGPDYEQYF
TRBD1,16,TRBJ1-3,TRBV19,CASSTKTGGTGNTIYF
TRBD1,16,TRBJ1-2,TRBV7-8,CASSSQDRGNNYGYTF
NA,12,TRBJ1-2,TRBV29-1,CSVTGGGYGYTF
TRBD1,15,TRBJ2-5,TRBV9,CASSKPGQGRETQYF
NA,19,TRBJ1-3,TRBV27,CASSPGAPGPGIGGNTIYF
TRBD2,16,TRBJ2-3,TRBV10-3,CAISPQGTSNTDTQYF
NA,15,NA,TRBV6-5,CASGFGGGLGNEQYF
NA,15,TRBJ2-7,TRBV7-2,CASSPTGTHSYEQYF
TRBD1,15,TRBJ1-1,TRBV7-6,CASSLALQGGTEAFF
TRBD2,15,TRBJ2-3,TRBV2,CASSRGTSGSDTQYF
NA,13,NA,TRBV29-1,CSVATSRVYEQYF
NA,12,TRBJ2-7,TRBV2,CASRTDPYEQYF
TRBD1,15,TRBJ1-1,TRBV7-2,CASSEPRDRVLEAFF
NA,14,TRBJ1-1,TRBV5-1,CASSLPGANTEAFF
TRBD2,14,TRBJ2-7,TRBV28,CASSQLAGANEQYF
NA,16,TRBJ1-2,TRBV7-2,CASSFRLGKGFGGYTF
TRBD2,16,TRBJ2-7,TRBV4-1,CASSQVTGTSEYEQYF